This T cell receptor (beta chain) was identified during a study of neurological immune-mediated disorders. As for the cDNA, it was generated by 5'RACE with 10-nucleotide random UMIs. TCRdb processed the 5' RACE reads anew with MiXCR; each CDR3 protein has one entry. The sample carries fewer than 30,000 distinct CDR3 sequences, approximately 7% recorded once. This clonotype was found many times. CDR1 and CDR2 (germline): LGHDT, YNNKEL (reference sequence). The CDR3 is 14 amino acids. V trimming: 3 bases; J trimming: 5 bases; junction bases outside the gene matches: 3. The TCR comes from a woman between 40 and 55 years old in good health. V gene TRBV3-1 combines with J gene TRBJ2-5; 10 bases map to TRBD2. Material for sequencing was PBMCs. The CDR3 is CASSHGAGGETQYF. CDR3 nucleotide sequence: TGTGCCAGCAGCCACGGAGCGGGGGGGGAGACCCAGTACTTC.